Given below is one T cell receptor beta chain in context. Its antigen is not known. This sample was included in a study of response to subunit inactivated influenza vaccine. General study results and limits: T cells newly recruited by each seasonal influenza vaccination are few, the authors suggested.

The V gene lost 3 bases and the J gene lost 5 bases, with 17 bases spanning the gap. From germline, CDR1 is SGDLS and CDR2 YYNGEE. The CDR3 is 15 residues long. TCRdb re-called the RT-PCR reads through MiXCR, storing one row per CDR3 protein. This sample has some 640,000 distinct CDR3 sequences, with about 15% found just once. The chain couples TRBV9 to TRBJ1-1; TRBD1 is a possible D gene (5 bases). The sequencing used PBMCs from blood, collected 14 to 15 days before vaccination. The clonotype was recovered from a man aged 45-60 years who received an inactivated influenza vaccine. The CDR3 protein is CASSGRGGWGTEAFF. The CDR3 nucleotides read TGTGCCAGCAGCGGACGCGGGGGATGGGGGACTGAAGCTTTCTTT.